The 11 T cell receptor beta chains in this list originate from one sample, sequenced in a study of T cell clonality in common variable immunodeficiency. Overall study results and limits: Reportedly, TCR beta sequences from common variable immunodeficiency showed fewer deletions and N-nucleotide insertions.

TCRdb keeps only in-frame clones here, not all; method: immunoSEQ multiplex PCR. The specimen gives roughly 42,000 clones without singletons; the ten biggest hold approximately 5.6%. Their specific antigens are unknown. Sequences were obtained from peripheral blood mononuclear cells. These receptors all come from a human donor with common variable immunodeficiency.

The covered CDR3 bases are TGCAGTGCTTCCCGGACACTCTACGAG. This translates into CSASRTLYE. The entire CDR3 is CSASRTLYEQYF. The chain links TRBV20-1 to TRBJ2-7; D might be TRBD1 (5 bases). The read terminates 3 residues ahead of where the CDR3 ends, so the germline J gene completes it. Trimming removed 5 bases at V and 3 bases at J, with 11 bases between. CDR3 size: 12 residues. Germline V CDR1 and CDR2: DFQATT, SNEGSKA (reference sequence).

A note on this clone: The CDR3 is cut off 3 residues early in the read; its end comes from the germline J gene. V gene TRBV6-2 or TRBV6-3 combines with J gene TRBJ2-7; D tentatively fits TRBD1 or TRBD2 (5 bases each). The CDR3 contains 15 residues. Trimming stripped 7 bases from V and 0 bases from J, with 16 bases between. CDR1 and CDR2 from the germline V gene are MNHEY and SVGEGT. The sequenced CDR3 bases are TGTGCCAGCAATGTAGCAGGGAGCTACTCCTACGAG. It is translated as CASNVAGSYSYE. The whole CDR3 protein reads CASNVAGSYSYEQYF.

This clone was detected ten times or more. The CDR3 end falls 3 residues outside the read, so it is completed with the germline J gene. The V call is TRBV5-1, the J call TRBJ2-1; 16 bases fit TRBD2. Germline V gene sequence: CDR1 SGHRS, CDR2 YFSETQ. This CDR3 has 19 amino acids. V trimming: 4 bases; J trimming: 0 bases; junction bases outside the gene matches: 7. The CDR3 bases that were read are TGCGCCAGCAGCGTACCGGGACTAGCGGGAGGGAGCTCCTACAATGAG. As protein: CASSVPGLAGGSSYNE. The entire CDR3 reads CASSVPGLAGGSSYNEQFF.

In its sample, this clone was seen many times. The missing CDR3 end, 3 residues past where the read stops, is filled in from the germline J gene. The chain is built from TRBV6-1 and TRBJ1-1, with D possibly matching TRBD1 (5 bases). The V end lost 2 bases, the J end lost 1 base, and 11 bases lay between the germline ends. The germline gives CDR1 MNHNS, CDR2 SASEGT. This CDR3 is 15 amino acids long. The CDR3 spells CASSEQGSRNTEAFF. CDR3 DNA, as far as it was read: TGTGCCAGCAGTGAACAGGGTTCGAGGAACACTGAA.

Points on this clone: The observed sequence ends 3 residues before the CDR3 terminus, with the missing tail filled in from the germline J gene. The chain couples TRBV7-8 to TRBJ2-7; the match to TRBD2 covers 7 bases. CDR3 length: 13 residues. CDR1 is SGHVS and CDR2 is FQNEAQ in the germline V gene. The V and J ends lost 10 bases and 2 bases, in that order; junction bases with no gene match: 8. Incomplete CDR3 DNA: TGTGCCACCAGAGCGGGGTCCACCTACGAG. This translates into CATRAGSTYE. The entire CDR3 is CATRAGSTYEQYF. Full variable domain (rest looked up from reference TRBV7-8 and TRBJ2-7): GAGVSQSPRYKVAKRGQDVALRCDPISGHVSLFWYQQALGQGPEFLTYFQNEAQLDKSGLPSDRFFAERPEGSVSTLKIQRTQQEDSAVYLCATRAGSTYEQYFGPGTRLTVT.

A few counts support this clone. The observed sequence ends 3 residues before the CDR3 terminus, with the missing tail filled in from the germline J gene. This chain uses TRBV30 with TRBJ2-3; 7 nucleotides match TRBD2. Trimming took 5 bases from V and 2 from J; bases not matched to a gene: 7. Germline CDR1 is GTSNPN and CDR2 is SVGIG (reference sequence). The CDR3 spans 14 residues. The CDR3 DNA, read in part, is TGTGCCTGGCCACGACTAGCCGCCACAGATACG. Amino acids: CAWPRLAATDT. The CDR3 in its entirety is CAWPRLAATDTQYF.

In its sample, this clone was seen a few times. CDR3 region: CASSMGQGWNEQFF. CDR3 DNA (partial): TGTGCCAGTAGTATGGGACAGGGTTGGAATGAG. The chain couples TRBV19 to TRBJ2-1; 9 bases agree with TRBD1. The CDR3 end is not reached by the read, which stops 3 residues before it; the germline J gene fills it in. Germline-derived CDR1 and CDR2 are LNHDA and SQIVND (reference sequence). V gave up 3 bases and J gave up 7 bases; unmatched junction bases: 4. This CDR3 has 14 residues.

On this clone itself: Read sequence stops 3 residues before the CDR3 end, and the germline J gene provides the missing end. The rearrangement links TRBV2 to TRBJ2-7, with D perhaps assigned TRBD1 or TRBD2 (6 bases each). Per germline, CDR1 SNHLY and CDR2 FYNNEI. The ends were cut back, 2 bases at V and 3 bases at J, with 11 bases in the middle. The CDR3 totals 14 residues. The DNA read from the CDR3 is TGTGCCAGCAGTGAACAACAGGGAGGCTACGAG. Amino acids: CASSEQQGGYE. The CDR3, in full, reads CASSEQQGGYEQYF. The variable domain in full, completed from reference TRBV2 and TRBJ2-7, reads EPEVTQTPSHQVTQMGQEVILRCVPISNHLYFYWYRQILGQKVEFLVSFYNNEISEKSEIFDDQFSVERPDGSNFTLKIRSTKLEDSAMYFCASSEQQGGYEQYFGPGTRLTVT.

This clone was recorded many times. The read gets to within 3 residues of the CDR3 end, and the germline J gene fills in the rest. V is TRBV30 and J is TRBJ1-6; D is unresolved. The CDR3 runs to 11 residues. Germline lookup yields CDR1 GTSNPN and CDR2 SVGIG (reference sequence). The germline V and J ends were trimmed by 1 base and 7 bases, with 2 bases remaining between them. This CDR3 is CAWSANSPLHF. The CDR3 DNA, read in part, is TGTGCCTGGAGTGCAAATTCACCC.

This clone occurred many times. Coverage ceases 3 residues before the CDR3 finishes, and the germline J gene fills in the end. The chain joins TRBV19 to TRBJ2-3, with D perhaps matching TRBD1 (6 bases). CDR1 and CDR2 from the germline V gene are LNHDA and SQIVND (reference sequence). The CDR3 consists of 13 residues. Trimming removed 5 bases at V and 4 bases at J, with 10 bases between. The sequenced part of the CDR3 DNA is TGTGCCAGTAGTTTAACAGGGTCAGATACG. Amino acid sequence: CASSLTGSDT. The CDR3 in full is CASSLTGSDTQYF.

A remark on this clone: The read stops 3 residues short of the end of the CDR3; the missing end is completed from the germline J gene. The chain combines TRBV19 with TRBJ2-1, with D possibly being TRBD2 (5 bases). Trimming cost V 2 bases and J 4 bases, with 6 bases left between them. CDR1 and CDR2 (germline): LNHDA, SQIVND (reference sequence). CDR3 length: 13 residues. Partial CDR3 DNA: TGTGCCAGTAGTATAAGAGGGTACAATGAG. This translates into CASSIRGYNE. The whole CDR3 is CASSIRGYNEQFF.